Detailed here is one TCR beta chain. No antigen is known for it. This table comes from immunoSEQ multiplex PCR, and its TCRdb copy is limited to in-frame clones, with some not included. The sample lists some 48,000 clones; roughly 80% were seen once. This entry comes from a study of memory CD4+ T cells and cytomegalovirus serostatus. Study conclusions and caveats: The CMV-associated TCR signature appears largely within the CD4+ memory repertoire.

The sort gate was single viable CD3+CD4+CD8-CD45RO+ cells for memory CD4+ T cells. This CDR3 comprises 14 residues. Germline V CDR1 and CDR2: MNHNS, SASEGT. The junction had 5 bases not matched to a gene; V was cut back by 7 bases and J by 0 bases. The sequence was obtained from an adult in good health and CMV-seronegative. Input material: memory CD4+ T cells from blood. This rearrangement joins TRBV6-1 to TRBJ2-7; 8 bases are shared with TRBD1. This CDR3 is CASNTGGVSYEQYF. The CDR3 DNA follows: TGTGCCAGCAATACAGGGGGAGTCTCCTACGAGCAGTACTTC.